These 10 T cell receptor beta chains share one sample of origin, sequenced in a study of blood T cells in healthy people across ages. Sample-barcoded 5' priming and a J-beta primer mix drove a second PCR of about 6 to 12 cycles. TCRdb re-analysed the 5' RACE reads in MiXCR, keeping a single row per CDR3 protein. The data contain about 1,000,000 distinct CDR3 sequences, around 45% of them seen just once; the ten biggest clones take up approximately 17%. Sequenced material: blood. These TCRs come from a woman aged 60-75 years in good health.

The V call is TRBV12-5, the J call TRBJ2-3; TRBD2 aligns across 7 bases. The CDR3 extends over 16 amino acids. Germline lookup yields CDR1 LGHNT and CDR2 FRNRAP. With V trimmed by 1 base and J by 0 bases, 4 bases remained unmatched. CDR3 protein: CASGLGGSPSTDTQYF. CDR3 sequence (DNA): TGTGCTAGTGGTTTGGGCGGGAGCCCTAGCACAGATACGCAGTATTTT.

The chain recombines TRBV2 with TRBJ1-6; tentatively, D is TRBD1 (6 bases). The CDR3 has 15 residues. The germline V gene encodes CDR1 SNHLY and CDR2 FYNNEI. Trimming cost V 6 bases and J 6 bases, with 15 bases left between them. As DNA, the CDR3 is TGTGCCAGCAGCTTGAGGACAGAGCCTAATTCACCCCTCCACTTT. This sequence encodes CASSLRTEPNSPLHF.

The CDR3 DNA reads TGCGCCAGCAGCTTGGGCTGGGACAGTTCCACAGATACGCAGTATTTT. Translation gives CASSLGWDSSTDTQYF. This sequence joins TRBV5-1 and TRBJ2-3; 7 nucleotides match TRBD1. The germline gives CDR1 SGHRS, CDR2 YFSETQ. V dropped 0 bases and J dropped 2; count of bases not matched to a gene: 6. This CDR3 contains 16 residues. The full variable domain, in which reference TRBV5-1 and TRBJ2-3 provide the parts outside the CDR3, is KAGVTQTPRYLIKTRGQQVTLSCSPISGHRSVSWYQQTPGQGLQFLFEYFSETQRNKGNFPGRFSGRQFSNSRSEMNVSTLELGDSALYLCASSLGWDSSTDTQYFGPGTRLTVL.

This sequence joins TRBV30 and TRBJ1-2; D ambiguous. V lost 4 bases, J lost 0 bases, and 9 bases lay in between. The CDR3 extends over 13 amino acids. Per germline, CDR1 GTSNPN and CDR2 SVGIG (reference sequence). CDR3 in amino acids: CAWTGDTNYGYTF. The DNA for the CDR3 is TGTGCCTGGACCGGAGACACTAACTATGGCTACACCTTC.

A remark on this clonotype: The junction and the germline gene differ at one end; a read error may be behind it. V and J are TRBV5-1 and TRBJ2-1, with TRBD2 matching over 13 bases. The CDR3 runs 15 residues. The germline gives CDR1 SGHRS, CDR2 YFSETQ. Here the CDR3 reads CASSTGLAGPNERFF. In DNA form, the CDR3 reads TGCGCCAGCAGTACGGGACTAGCGGGGCCTAATGAGCGGTTCTTC.

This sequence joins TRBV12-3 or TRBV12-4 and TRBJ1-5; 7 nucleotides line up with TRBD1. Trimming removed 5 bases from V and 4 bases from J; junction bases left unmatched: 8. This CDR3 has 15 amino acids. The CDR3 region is CASSQTQGWNQPQHF. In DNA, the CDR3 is TGTGCCAGCAGTCAGACACAGGGGTGGAATCAGCCCCAGCATTTT.

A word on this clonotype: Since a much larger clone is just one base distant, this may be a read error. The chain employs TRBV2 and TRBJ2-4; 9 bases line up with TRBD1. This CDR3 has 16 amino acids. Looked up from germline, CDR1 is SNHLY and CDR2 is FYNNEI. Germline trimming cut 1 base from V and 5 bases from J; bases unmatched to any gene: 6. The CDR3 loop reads CASSEGTGESENIQYF. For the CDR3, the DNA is TGTGCCAGCAGTGAAGGGACAGGGGAATCCGAAAACATTCAGTACTTC.

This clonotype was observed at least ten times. CDR3 loop: CASSQDRVTSGANVLTF. For the CDR3, the DNA is TGTGCCAGCTCCCAGGACAGGGTAACCTCTGGGGCCAACGTCCTGACTTTC. This rearrangement joins TRBV18 to TRBJ2-6, with TRBD1 matching over 8 bases. The CDR3 is 17 residues long. With 6 bases clipped from V and 0 bases from J, the junction kept 7 bases outside the gene matches. From germline, CDR1 is KGHSH and CDR2 LQKENI. The full variable domain, with the rest looked up from reference TRBV18 and TRBJ2-6, is NAGVMQNPRHLVRRRGQEARLRCSPMKGHSHVYWYRQLPEEGLKFMVYLQKENIIDESGMPKERFSAEFPKEGPSILRIQQVVRGDSAAYFCASSQDRVTSGANVLTFGAGSRLTVL.

CDR3 nucleotides: TGTGCCAGCAGGAAGGCGGGAGGCTTAGCCTACGAGCAGTACTTC. It yields the protein CASRKAGGLAYEQYF. This chain connects TRBV6-1 to TRBJ2-7; 8 nucleotides agree with TRBD2. The germline gives CDR1 MNHNS, CDR2 SASEGT. This CDR3 contains 15 residues. V was clipped by 6 bases and J by 2 bases; unmatched bases: 9.

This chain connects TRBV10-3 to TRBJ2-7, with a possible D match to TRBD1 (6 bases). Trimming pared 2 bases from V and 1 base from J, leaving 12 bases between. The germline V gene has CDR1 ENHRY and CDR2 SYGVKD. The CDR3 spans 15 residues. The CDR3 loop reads CAISEGQKFSYEQYF. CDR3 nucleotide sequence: TGTGCCATCAGTGAGGGACAGAAATTTTCCTACGAGCAGTACTTC.